Below are 10 T cell receptor beta chains sequenced from a single sample in a study of T cells after yellow fever vaccination. TCRdb reprocessed the 5' RACE reads with MiXCR, giving one entry per CDR3 protein. The repertoire consists of more than 300,000 distinct CDR3 sequences, with around 10% occurring once and the leading ten covering under 4%. The starting material was CD4+ T cells sorted from PBMCs, obtained 45 days after the yellow fever booster vaccination. These receptors came from a man aged 18 to 30 who received the YFV17D yellow fever vaccine.

This clonotype appeared many times. This chain joins TRBV10-3 and TRBJ2-7, with D perhaps TRBD1 (6 bases). V dropped 5 bases and J dropped 6 bases, with 14 bases sitting between them. The CDR3 is 13 amino acids. Germline V gives CDR1 ENHRY, CDR2 SYGVKD. CDR3 sequence reads: CAISYTGSTEQYV. The CDR3 region has the DNA TGTGCCATCAGTTATACAGGGTCTACCGAGCAGTACGTC.

This chain links TRBV3-1 with TRBJ2-7, with 8 positions matching TRBD2. Per germline, CDR1 LGHDT and CDR2 YNNKEL (reference sequence). With 4 bases clipped from V and 3 bases from J, the junction kept 2 bases outside the gene matches. This CDR3 contains 13 residues. The CDR3 DNA sequence: TGTGCCAGCAGCCTGACTAGCGACTACGAGCAGTACTTC. Translating it yields CASSLTSDYEQYF.

This clonotype was seen many times. The chain combines TRBV4-3 with TRBJ2-5, with 8 bases matching TRBD1. The CDR3 runs 15 residues. Trimming removed 1 base from V and 0 bases from J; junction bases left unmatched: 1. Germline assignment: CDR1 LGHNA and CDR2 YSLEER. CDR3 amino acids: CASSQGQGYQETQYF. Here the CDR3 DNA reads TGCGCCAGCAGCCAAGGACAGGGGTACCAAGAGACCCAGTACTTC.

The genes are TRBV5-5 and TRBJ2-5; 10 bases are shared with TRBD2. V lost 1 base and J lost 5; bases outside the gene matches: 11. Germline CDR1 and CDR2: SGHKS and YYEKEE (reference sequence). This CDR3 has 17 amino acids. The DNA of the CDR3 is TGTGCCAGCAGCTTGAGCCCGAGCGGGGGGGCGTGGGAGACCCAGTACTTC. It specifies CASSLSPSGGAWETQYF.

This chain joins TRBV3-2 and TRBJ2-4; the table names TRBD1, a call not compared with the DNA. TRBV3-2 is a pseudogene segment. This CDR3 has 16 residues. CDR3 in DNA: TGTGCCAGCAGCCCATCAGACAGTCAAAGCAAAAACATTCAGTACTTC. Amino acid sequence: CASSPSDSQSKNIQYF.

This clonotype was seen repeatedly, ten times or more. V is TRBV11-2 and J is TRBJ2-1; D uncertain. Trimming removed 4 bases from V and 4 bases from J, with 14 bases in between. CDR1 is SGHAT, CDR2 FQNNGV, per germline. There are 15 residues in the CDR3. The CDR3 here is CASSSPMGRYNEQFF. The CDR3 DNA sequence: TGTGCCAGCAGCTCCCCGATGGGCAGGTACAATGAGCAGTTCTTC.

This clonotype has just a few counts. J is TRBJ2-1 and V is TRBV6-2 or TRBV6-3; 8 positions match TRBD1. V gave up 4 bases and J gave up 5 bases; unmatched junction bases: 16. The CDR3 runs to 18 residues. CDR1 is MNHEY, CDR2 SVGEGT, per germline. The chain's CDR3 is CASSSPPGGPRDHNEQFF. Written as DNA, the CDR3 is TGTGCCAGCAGTTCCCCTCCAGGGGGCCCGCGGGATCACAATGAGCAGTTCTTC.

This clonotype has only a few counts. The chain joins TRBV11-2 to TRBJ2-5, with a possible D match to TRBD1 (6 bases). The V end was cut by 5 bases, the J end by 5 bases, with 15 bases between. The germline V gene has CDR1 SGHAT and CDR2 FQNNGV. This CDR3 comprises 14 residues. CDR3 sequence: CASSLIRGFETQYF. The CDR3 DNA sequence: TGTGCCAGCAGCCTTATCAGGGGATTCGAGACCCAGTACTTC.

This clonotype was picked up many times. The chain has TRBV6-2 or TRBV6-3 and TRBJ1-1; D is ambiguous. From germline, CDR1 is MNHEY and CDR2 SVGEGT. The germline V and J ends were trimmed by 3 bases and 8 bases, with 10 bases remaining between them. The CDR3 extends over 12 amino acids. CDR3 DNA: TGTGCCAGCAGTTATCAGGAATGGGAAGCTTTCTTT. It yields the protein CASSYQEWEAFF.

The rearrangement uses TRBV20-1 and TRBJ1-1, with D tentatively TRBD1 (6 bases). V lost 3 bases, J lost 5 bases, and 13 bases lay in between. The germline gives CDR1 DFQATT, CDR2 SNEGSKA (reference sequence). This CDR3 comprises 13 residues. The CDR3 DNA reads TGCAGTGCTAGGCTCAGGGGAGGGACTGAAGCTTTCTTT. Translated, it gives CSARLRGGTEAFF.